Shown below are 20 T cell receptor beta chains from a single sample sequenced in a study of blood T cell repertoires in COVID-19. The assay was immunoSEQ multiplex PCR, and TCRdb's table has in-frame clones only and misses some. The table shows fewer than 600,000 clones, with about 88% occurring only once. Source material: peripheral blood. The receptors stem from a man younger than 30 with COVID-19, enrolled during active disease.

The chain has TRBV5-3 and TRBJ2-7; perhaps TRBD1 as D (6 bases). TRBV5-3 is an ORF, with its function uncertain. The CDR3 runs to 12 residues. V lost 5 bases and J 6 bases, leaving 12 bases between the germline ends. The CDR3 DNA reads TGTGCCAGAAGGGGCACAGGGTGCGAGCAGTACTTC. It yields the protein CARRGTGCEQYF.

The J gene is TRBJ2-1, the V gene TRBV7-9, with 11 nucleotides matching TRBD1. V lost 5 bases to trimming and J lost 5 bases; unmatched junction nucleotides: 5. Germline-derived CDR1 and CDR2 are SEHNR and FQNEAQ (reference sequence). The CDR3 sequence is 15 residues long. This CDR3 reads CASSPWDRGDNEQFF. CDR3 coding DNA: TGTGCCAGCAGCCCATGGGACAGGGGGGACAATGAGCAGTTCTTC.

The chain recombines TRBV12-3 or TRBV12-4 with TRBJ2-3; D gene ambiguous. This CDR3 is built from 13 residues. With 5 bases removed from V and 4 bases from J, the gap between germline ends came to 10 bases. Here the CDR3 reads CASSPYRADTQYF. CDR3 sequence (DNA): TGTGCCAGCAGTCCCTACAGAGCAGATACGCAGTATTTT.

The rearrangement joins TRBV2 to TRBJ2-1, with D possibly matching TRBD2 (6 bases). The CDR3 loop spans 9 amino acids. The ends were cut back, 9 bases at V and 12 bases at J, with 9 bases in the middle. Germline CDR1 and CDR2: SNHLY and FYNNEI. In DNA, the CDR3 is TGTGCCAGTGGGGAGGCGCAGTTCTTC. This sequence encodes CASGEAQFF.

This clone was observed a single time. The chain is built from TRBV7-9 and TRBJ1-1, with 8 bases aligning to TRBD1. Trimming cost V 5 bases and J 11 bases; bases outside gene matches: 13. Per germline, CDR1 SEHNR and CDR2 FQNEAQ (reference sequence). The CDR3 totals 14 residues. CDR3 residues: CASSGMTGERGAFF. CDR3 DNA sequence: TGTGCCAGCAGCGGGATGACAGGGGAAAGGGGTGCTTTCTTT. Using reference TRBV7-9 and TRBJ1-1 for the parts outside the CDR3, the full variable domain is DTGVSQNPRHKITKRGQNVTFRCDPISEHNRLYWYRQTLGQGPEFLTYFQNEAQLEKSRLLSDRFSAERPKGSFSTLEIQRTEQGDSAMYLCASSGMTGERGAFFGQGTRLTVV.

The table lists this clone with a count of one. V is TRBV5-4 and J is TRBJ2-7, with 9 positions matching TRBD2. The CDR3 has 16 amino acids. Germline CDR1 reads SGHNT; CDR2 reads YYREEE (reference sequence). V trimming: 2 bases; J trimming: 1 base; junction bases outside the gene matches: 7. As DNA, the CDR3 is TGTGCCAGCAGCTTCGGTGCGGGGGGGCCGTCCTACGAGCAGTACTTC. This sequence encodes CASSFGAGGPSYEQYF.

The chain links TRBV7-8 to TRBJ2-5; TRBD2 matches 8 bases. CDR3 length: 14 amino acids. Germline CDR1 reads SGHVS; CDR2 reads FQNEAQ. V shed 5 bases and J 3 bases; nucleotides not matched to a gene: 5. CDR3 loop: CASSPPGGEETQYF. The CDR3 DNA follows: TGTGCCAGCAGCCCCCCCGGGGGGGAAGAGACCCAGTACTTC.

The gene calls are TRBV5-4 and TRBJ1-1; D possibly corresponds to TRBD1 (5 bases). The germline V and J ends were trimmed by 0 bases and 2 bases, with 8 bases remaining between them. Germline CDR1 and CDR2: SGHNT and YYREEE (reference sequence). This CDR3 comprises 14 residues. The CDR3 reads CASSLATGNTEAFF. The CDR3 bases are TGTGCCAGCAGCTTGGCAACAGGAAACACTGAAGCTTTCTTT. The whole variable domain, remainder taken from reference TRBV5-4 and TRBJ1-1, is ETGVTQSPTHLIKTRGQQVTLRCSSQSGHNTVSWYQQALGQGPQFIFQYYREEENGRGNFPPRFSGLQFPNYSSELNVNALELDDSALYLCASSLATGNTEAFFGQGTRLTVV.

This chain uses TRBV5-6 with TRBJ2-7; D call uncertain. This CDR3 comprises 13 residues. CDR1 is SGHDT, CDR2 YYEEEE, per germline. V was shortened by 1 base and J by 2 bases, with 7 bases between the two germline ends. The CDR3 protein is CASSLTSTYEQYF. The CDR3 DNA is TGTGCCAGCAGCTTGACAAGTACCTACGAGCAGTACTTC. The variable domain in full, completed from reference TRBV5-6 and TRBJ2-7, reads DAGVTQSPTHLIKTRGQQVTLRCSPKSGHDTVSWYQQALGQGPQFIFQYYEEEERQRGNFPDRFSGHQFPNYSSELNVNALLLGDSALYLCASSLTSTYEQYFGPGTRLTVT.

The rearrangement uses TRBV24-1 and TRBJ1-2; 9 bases are shared with TRBD1. The CDR3 contains 14 residues. Germline trimming cut 7 bases from V and 7 bases from J; bases unmatched to any gene: 9. The germline gives CDR1 KGHDR, CDR2 SFDVKD. Written as DNA, the CDR3 is TGTGCCACCAGCGCGGGACAGGGATTTGGTGGCTACACCTTC. This gives the protein CATSAGQGFGGYTF.

The chain recombines TRBV15 with TRBJ2-5, with 9 bases lining up with TRBD2. The germline V gene encodes CDR1 LNHNV and CDR2 YYDKDF (reference sequence). The CDR3 totals 13 residues. The V segment lost 7 bases and the J segment 2 bases; nucleotides outside the gene matches: 2. The CDR3 loop is CATKSGRQETQYF. The CDR3 DNA is TGTGCCACCAAGAGCGGGAGGCAAGAGACCCAGTACTTC.

The chain carries TRBV30 and TRBJ2-7; the match to TRBD1 covers 8 bases. This CDR3 spans 14 amino acids. The V and J ends lost 3 bases and 1 base, in that order; junction bases with no gene match: 5. Per germline, CDR1 GTSNPN and CDR2 SVGIG (reference sequence). The CDR3: CAWRLRTGSYEQYF. CDR3 DNA: TGTGCCTGGAGACTGAGGACAGGGTCCTACGAGCAGTACTTC.

Of note for this clone: At one boundary the junction diverges from the germline segment, which might be a read error. V gene TRBV30 combines with J gene TRBJ2-1, with D possibly TRBD2 on 6 matching bases. The CDR3 length is 12 residues. The V gene's germline CDR1 is GTSNPN and CDR2 SVGIG (reference sequence). CDR3 sequence reads: CAWSVLGGITVF. The CDR3 nucleotides read TGTGCCTGGAGTGTACTTGGCGGGATAACGGTCTTC.

CDR3 amino acids: CASNRVLGTEAFF. CDR3 bases: TGCGCCAGTAACAGGGTGCTGGGGACTGAAGCTTTCTTT. The rearrangement joins TRBV10-1 to TRBJ1-1; D might be TRBD1 (6 bases). Trimming pared 9 bases from V and 5 bases from J, leaving 16 bases between. CDR1 and CDR2 (germline): WNHNN, SYGVQD (reference sequence). The CDR3 consists of 13 residues.

The rearrangement links TRBV3-1 (or the pseudogene TRBV3-2) to TRBJ2-3; no clear D. Trimming stripped 1 base from V and 4 bases from J, with 9 bases between. Germline values: CDR1 LGHDT, CDR2 YNNKEL (reference sequence). The CDR3 has 14 amino acids. This CDR3 reads CASSQVERPDTQYF. The CDR3 coding sequence is TGTGCCAGCAGCCAAGTCGAGCGCCCAGATACGCAGTATTTT.

CDR3 sequence (DNA): TGTGCCAGCAGTGAATGGCCAGATGAAAAACTGTTTTTT. It is translated as CASSEWPDEKLFF. The chain couples TRBV6-1 to TRBJ1-4; no clear D. Germline CDR1 is MNHNS and CDR2 is SASEGT. The CDR3 totals 13 residues. V was cut by 2 bases and J by 6 bases, with 7 bases left in between.

CDR3 sequence (DNA): TGCAGTGCTAGATACATCTACGAGCAGTACTTC. It codes for CSARYIYEQYF. The V call is TRBV20-1, the J call TRBJ2-7; D not resolved. The CDR3 totals 11 residues. CDR1 is DFQATT and CDR2 is SNEGSKA in the germline V gene (reference sequence). Trimming took 2 bases from V and 3 from J, leaving 5 bases between them.

The chain has TRBV3-1 (or the pseudogene TRBV3-2) and TRBJ1-4; no clear D. The germline V gene encodes CDR1 LGHDT and CDR2 YNNKEL (reference sequence). V lost 4 bases, J lost 5 bases, and 14 bases lay in between. This CDR3 has 15 amino acids. CDR3 protein: CASSLRGAGNEKLFF. As DNA, the CDR3 is TGTGCCAGCAGCCTAAGAGGAGCGGGAAATGAAAAACTGTTTTTT.

About this clone: Other DNA sequences from this sample encode an identical CDR3 as well. This rearrangement joins TRBV5-1 to TRBJ2-1, with D maybe TRBD1 (5 bases). CDR1 and CDR2 (germline): SGHRS, YFSETQ. Trimming took off 0 bases at V and 4 bases at J, with 8 bases between the two ends. The CDR3 extends over 14 amino acids. CDR3 in DNA: TGCGCCAGCAGCTTGGGTCAGGGTTACAATGAGCAGTTCTTC. Protein sequence: CASSLGQGYNEQFF.

This clone was counted a few times. V usage is TRBV19 and J usage is TRBJ2-4; 8 bases align to TRBD1. The CDR3 is made up of 14 amino acids. CDR1 and CDR2 from the germline V gene are LNHDA and SQIVND (reference sequence). V trimming: 3 bases; J trimming: 4 bases; junction bases outside the gene matches: 2. Here the CDR3 reads CASSIRGQKNIQYF. CDR3 DNA sequence: TGTGCCAGTAGTATCAGGGGGCAAAAAAACATTCAGTACTTC. Together with reference TRBV19 and TRBJ2-4, the CDR3 gives the full variable domain: DGGITQSPKYLFRKEGQNVTLSCEQNLNHDAMYWYRQDPGQGLRLIYYSQIVNDFQKGDIAEGYSVSREKKESFPLTVTSAQKNPTAFYLCASSIRGQKNIQYFGAGTRLSVL.